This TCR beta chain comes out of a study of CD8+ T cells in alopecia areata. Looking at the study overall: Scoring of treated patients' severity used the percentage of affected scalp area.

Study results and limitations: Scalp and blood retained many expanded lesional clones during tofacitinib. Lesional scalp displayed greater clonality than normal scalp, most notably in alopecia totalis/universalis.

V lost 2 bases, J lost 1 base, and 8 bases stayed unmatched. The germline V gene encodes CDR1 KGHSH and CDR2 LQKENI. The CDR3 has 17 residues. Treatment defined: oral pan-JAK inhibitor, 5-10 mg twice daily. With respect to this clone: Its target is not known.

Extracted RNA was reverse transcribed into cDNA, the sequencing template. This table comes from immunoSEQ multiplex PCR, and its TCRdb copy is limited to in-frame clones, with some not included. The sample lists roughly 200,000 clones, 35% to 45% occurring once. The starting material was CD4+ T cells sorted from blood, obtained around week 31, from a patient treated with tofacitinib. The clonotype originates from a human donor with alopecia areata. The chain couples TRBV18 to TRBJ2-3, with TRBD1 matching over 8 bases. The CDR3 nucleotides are TGTGCCAGCTCACCAGTTCTGGCAGGGGGCGGCACAGATACGCAGTATTTT. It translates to CASSPVLAGGGTDTQYF.